What follows are 15 T cell receptor beta chains derived from one specimen sequenced in a study of breast tumors, draining lymph nodes, adjacent tissues. Breast cancer patients provided tissue from their axillary draining lymph nodes. TCRdb recomputed calls from the multiplex PCR reads with MiXCR, one row per CDR3 protein. This sample yields about 270,000 distinct CDR3 sequences, of which 30% are seen a single time; more than 0.85% belongs to the top ten. Input material: axillary lymph node tissue. The receptors come from a female donor with breast cancer. Some clones in this sample may be carry-over from other donors' samples.

Remarks on this clonotype: No DNA is shown, since the ends of the CDR3 on it are uncertain; the CDR3 is the one TCRdb lists. The chain couples TRBV18 to TRBJ2-6. A total of 19 residues make up the CDR3, ends included. CDR1 and CDR2 from the germline V gene are KGHSH and LQKENI. The CDR3 sequence: CASSPQNTEAFFGANVLTF.

The gene calls are TRBV2 and TRBJ2-5; 12 bases map to TRBD2. The CDR3 has 20 amino acids. Trimming took 5 bases from V and 0 from J; bases not matched to a gene: 16. Germline CDR1 is SNHLY and CDR2 is FYNNEI. CDR3 region: CASSRTGNLAGGLYQETQYF. As DNA, the CDR3 is TGTGCCAGCAGTAGGACAGGGAACCTAGCGGGAGGGCTGTACCAAGAGACCCAGTACTTC.

This CDR3 reads CASIDQNTEAFF. The CDR3 DNA sequence: TGTGCCAGTATCGACCAGAACACTGAAGCTTTCTTT. The chain has TRBV19 and TRBJ1-1; D gene ambiguous. The germline V gene encodes CDR1 LNHDA and CDR2 SQIVND (reference sequence). V was pared by 7 bases and J by 1 base, with 7 bases between. The CDR3 is 12 amino acids.

This clonotype was seen only once. In this CDR3 the conserved last residue, phenylalanine or tryptophan, is missing, so a read error is likely. The chain links TRBV11-1 to TRBJ1-3, with D maybe TRBD1 (5 bases). CDR1 and CDR2 from the germline V gene are SGHAT and FQDESV (reference sequence). Trimming removed 6 bases at V and 1 base at J, with 13 bases between. The CDR3 loop spans 15 amino acids. Here the CDR3 reads CASSSRGASGNTIYL. CDR3 in DNA: TGTGCCAGCAGTTCTCGGGGCGCATCTGGAAACACCATATATCTT.

This clonotype has a single count. A junction boundary mismatches the germline segment, possibly from a read error. The rearrangement joins TRBV28 to TRBJ2-7; 8 bases align to TRBD1. This CDR3 has 15 amino acids. Germline CDR1 MDHEN, CDR2 SYDVKM. The CDR3 region is CASSWRTGNYHEQHF. The CDR3 DNA reads TGTGCCAGCAGTTGGCGGACAGGGAATTATCACGAGCAGCACTTC.

In this sample, this clonotype turned up many times. This chain joins TRBV15 and TRBJ1-5; weak D call: TRBD1 (5 bases). The CDR3 contains 15 residues. The V end was cut by 0 bases, the J end by 0 bases, with 6 bases between. Germline CDR1 is LNHNV and CDR2 is YYDKDF (reference sequence). The CDR3: CATSREDSSNQPQHF. CDR3 DNA: TGTGCCACCAGCAGAGAAGACAGTAGCAATCAGCCCCAGCATTTT. Combining the CDR3 with reference TRBV15 and TRBJ1-5 gives the whole variable domain DAMVIQNPRYQVTQFGKPVTLSCSQTLNHNVMYWYQQKSSQAPKLLFHYYDKDFNNEADTPDNFQSRRPNTSFCFLDIRSPGLGDTAMYLCATSREDSSNQPQHFGDGTRLSIL.

This chain joins TRBV20-1 and TRBJ2-1, with 11 positions matching TRBD2. V lost 6 bases, J lost 5 bases, and 3 bases stayed unmatched. CDR1 is DFQATT, CDR2 SNEGSKA, per germline (reference sequence). This CDR3 has 13 amino acids. The CDR3 DNA reads TGCAGTGCCCGTAGCGGGAGGGACAATGAGCAGTTCTTC. This sequence encodes CSARSGRDNEQFF.

This clonotype showed up many times. The chain uses TRBV6-6 and TRBJ2-3; 9 nucleotides align to TRBD1. The CDR3 is 16 residues long. V was clipped by 2 bases and J by 4 bases; unmatched bases: 7. Germline CDR1 is MNHNY and CDR2 is SVGAGI (reference sequence). The CDR3 nucleotides are TGTGCCAGCAGTTACGGAAGACAGGGGGTAGCAGATACGCAGTATTTT. Amino acid sequence: CASSYGRQGVADTQYF.

This clonotype has ten or more counts. The chain carries TRBV6-2 or TRBV6-3 and TRBJ2-7; D remains ambiguous. Germline CDR1 is MNHEY and CDR2 is SVGEGT. This CDR3 is built from 13 residues. The ends were cut back, 4 bases at V and 3 bases at J, with 10 bases in the middle. CDR3 residues: CASSSPPGYEQYF. CDR3 nucleotide sequence: TGTGCCAGCAGTTCCCCGCCGGGCTACGAGCAGTACTTC.

The CDR3 DNA reads as TGTGCCTGGAGTATATCCGGGACAGTTGAAAAACTGTTTTTT. Translating it yields CAWSISGTVEKLFF. The V call is TRBV30, the J call TRBJ1-4; TRBD1 agrees at 7 bases. The germline gives CDR1 GTSNPN, CDR2 SVGIG (reference sequence). With V trimmed by 2 bases and J by 7 bases, 7 bases remained unmatched. There are 14 residues in the CDR3.

This clonotype has a count of ten or more. This chain uses TRBV13 with TRBJ2-7; D gene ambiguous. Germline loops: CDR1 PRHDT, CDR2 FYEKMQ (reference sequence). This CDR3 comprises 12 residues. V lost 1 base, J lost 3 bases, and 4 bases lay in between. CDR3 nucleotide sequence: TGTGCCAGCAGCTTAGAGAACTACGAGCAGTACTTC. Translation gives CASSLENYEQYF. Combining the CDR3 with reference TRBV13 and TRBJ2-7 gives the whole variable domain AAGVIQSPRHLIKEKRETATLKCYPIPRHDTVYWYQQGPGQDPQFLISFYEKMQSDKGSIPDRFSAQQFSDYHSELNMSSLELGDSALYFCASSLENYEQYFGPGTRLTVT.

Regarding this clonotype: At one end, the junction sequence differs from germline, possibly due to a read error. The CDR3 DNA sequence: TGTGCCAGCAGTCACTCGCTAGCGGGCCAAAGGGAGCTGTTCTTT. Its translation is CASSHSLAGQRELFF. V is TRBV6-5 and J is TRBJ2-2; 8 nucleotides agree with TRBD2. Germline CDR1 is MNHEY and CDR2 is SVGAGI. The CDR3 has 15 amino acids.

This clonotype was seen ten or more times. The V call is TRBV7-9, the J call TRBJ1-6; 12 bases are a match to TRBD1. V dropped 4 bases and J dropped 4; count of bases not matched to a gene: 5. The CDR3 covers 17 residues. The germline gives CDR1 SEHNR, CDR2 FQNEAQ (reference sequence). The CDR3: CASSSRDRGQYNSPLHF. CDR3 coding DNA: TGTGCCAGCAGCTCAAGGGACAGGGGGCAATATAATTCACCCCTCCACTTT.

This clonotype was counted at least ten times. The genes are TRBV12-3 or TRBV12-4 and TRBJ2-7; D remains ambiguous. Trimming shortened V by 3 bases and J by 2 bases, and 11 bases separated the two germline ends. This CDR3 contains 14 residues. The CDR3 DNA is TGTGCCAGCAGTTTGGCCGGGCCCACCTACGAGCAGTACTTC. This encodes CASSLAGPTYEQYF.

The table lists this clonotype with many counts. V is TRBV6-6 and J is TRBJ2-5, with a tentative D call TRBD2 (5 bases). Looked up from germline, CDR1 is MNHNY and CDR2 is SVGAGI (reference sequence). Trimming cost V 7 bases and J 5 bases, with 17 bases left between them. CDR3 length: 14 residues. CDR3 sequence reads: CASTPEAPMETQYF. In DNA form, the CDR3 reads TGTGCCAGCACCCCGGAGGCCCCGATGGAGACCCAGTACTTC.